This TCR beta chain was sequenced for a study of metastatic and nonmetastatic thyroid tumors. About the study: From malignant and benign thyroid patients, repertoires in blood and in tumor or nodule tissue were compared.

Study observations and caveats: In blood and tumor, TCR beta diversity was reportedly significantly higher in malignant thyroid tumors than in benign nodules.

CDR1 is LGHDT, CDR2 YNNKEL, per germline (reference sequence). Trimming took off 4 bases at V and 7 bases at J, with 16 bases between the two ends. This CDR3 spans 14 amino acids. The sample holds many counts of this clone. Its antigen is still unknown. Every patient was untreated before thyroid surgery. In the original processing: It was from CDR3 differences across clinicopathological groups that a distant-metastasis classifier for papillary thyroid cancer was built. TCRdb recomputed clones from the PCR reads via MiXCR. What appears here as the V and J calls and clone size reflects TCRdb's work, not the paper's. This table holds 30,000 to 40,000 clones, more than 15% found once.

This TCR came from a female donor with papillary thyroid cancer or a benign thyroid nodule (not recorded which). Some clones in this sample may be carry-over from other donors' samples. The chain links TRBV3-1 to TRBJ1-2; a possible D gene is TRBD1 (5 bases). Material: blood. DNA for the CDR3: TGTGCCAGCAGCCGCGGGGGGGAAAGGTCTGGCTACACCTTC. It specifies CASSRGGERSGYTF.